The entry that follows covers one TCR beta chain sequence. J gave up 6 bases and V 0 bases, and 14 bases lay outside the gene matches. The CDR3 has 18 residues. Germline V gene data show CDR1 as SGDLS and CDR2 as YYNGEE. These data belong to a study of blood T cell repertoires in COVID-19. Turning to the study itself: Acute-phase and convalescent COVID-19 samples originated in the United States, Italy and Spain. From T cells, B-cell-depleted T cells, or PBMCs came the material, which was cDNA or gDNA.

In the original workflow: Estimation of nucleated cell counts relied on the amplification of reference gene primers. Measured with immunoSEQ multiplex PCR; TCRdb has only the in-frame clones, and not every one. D and trimming come from the DNA, and the V and J calls and clone size come from that table. The data show about 100,000 clones, around 90% seen once. Sample: peripheral blood. The rearrangement links TRBV9 to TRBJ2-3, with 9 bases aligning to TRBD1. This TCR was sampled from a woman in her sixties or seventies with acute or convalescent COVID-19. Here the CDR3 reads CASSVGPGQGVSGDTQYF. CDR3 in DNA: TGTGCCAGCAGCGTAGGACCGGGACAGGGAGTATCAGGGGATACGCAGTATTTT.